What follows describes a single T cell receptor beta chain. Its target is unknown. Libraries were prepared by immunoSEQ multiplex PCR; TCRdb keeps only in-frame clonotypes and omits some of them. Of roughly 70,000 clones listed, roughly 87% were seen once; the top ten hold 17%. This specimen comes from a study of T cell responses to AZD1222 COVID-19 vaccine. Turning to the study itself: The analysis combined second doses at about 4 or about 12 weeks.

Findings and limits, study-wide: Repertoires were obtained solely post-peak T cell response. Clonal diversity was possibly underestimated; the donors were predominantly white British and more often female.

Sequencing used peripheral blood, obtained on day 0 of AZD1222 vaccination. The TCR comes from an adult in good health.

The CDR3 DNA reads TGTGCCAGCAGCTCCCCCTATGGGGTGATGAACACTGAAGCTTTCTTT. It is translated as CASSSPYGVMNTEAFF. This chain joins TRBV2 and TRBJ1-1; D is unresolved. This CDR3 is 16 amino acids long. The V gene's germline CDR1 is SNHLY and CDR2 FYNNEI. Trimming cost V 6 bases and J 0 bases, with 17 bases left between them.